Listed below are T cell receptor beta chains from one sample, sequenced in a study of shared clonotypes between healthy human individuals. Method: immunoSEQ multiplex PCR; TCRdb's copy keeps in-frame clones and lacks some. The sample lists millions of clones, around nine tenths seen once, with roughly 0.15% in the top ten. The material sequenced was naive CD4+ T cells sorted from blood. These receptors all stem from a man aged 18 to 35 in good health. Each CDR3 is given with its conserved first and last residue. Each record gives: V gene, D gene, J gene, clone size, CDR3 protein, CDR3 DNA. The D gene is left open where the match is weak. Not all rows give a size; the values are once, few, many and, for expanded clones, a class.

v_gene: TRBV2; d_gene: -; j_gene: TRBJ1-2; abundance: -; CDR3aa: CASRAGDGYTF; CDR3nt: TGTGCCAGCAGGGCAGGGGATGGCTACACCTTC
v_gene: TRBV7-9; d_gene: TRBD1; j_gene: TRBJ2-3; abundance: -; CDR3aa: CAGKDSRGPDTQYF; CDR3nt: TGTGCCGGAAAGGACAGTAGGGGGCCGGATACGCAGTATTTT
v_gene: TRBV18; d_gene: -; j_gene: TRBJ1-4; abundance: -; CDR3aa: CASSPPRTVTNEKLFF; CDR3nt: TGTGCCAGCTCACCACCCCGGACAGTAACTAATGAAAAACTGTTTTTT
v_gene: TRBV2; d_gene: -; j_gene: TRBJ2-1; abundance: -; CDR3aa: CASSEDQSSYNEQFF; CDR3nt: TGTGCCAGCAGTGAAGACCAGTCCTCCTACAATGAGCAGTTCTTC
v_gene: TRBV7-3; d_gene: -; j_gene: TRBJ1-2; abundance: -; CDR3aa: CASSPGGTAFYGYTF; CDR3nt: TGTGCCAGCAGCCCTGGGGGGACGGCCTTCTATGGCTACACCTTC
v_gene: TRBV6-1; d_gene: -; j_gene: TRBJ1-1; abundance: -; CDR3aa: CASRGSMNTEAFF; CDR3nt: TGTGCCAGCAGAGGCAGTATGAACACTGAAGCTTTCTTT
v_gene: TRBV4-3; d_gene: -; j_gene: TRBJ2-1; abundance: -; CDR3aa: CASSLDYLLPNEQFF; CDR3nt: TGCGCCAGCAGCCTCGACTACCTGCTTCCCAATGAGCAGTTCTTC
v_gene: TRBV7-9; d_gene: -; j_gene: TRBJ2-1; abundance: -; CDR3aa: CASRPSLGKGNEQFF; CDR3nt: TGTGCCAGCAGACCCAGTTTAGGGAAGGGGAATGAGCAGTTCTTC
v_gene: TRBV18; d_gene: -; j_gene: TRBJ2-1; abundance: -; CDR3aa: CASSSSPWGSLGFNEQFF; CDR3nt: TGTGCCAGCTCCTCAAGCCCCTGGGGCTCTCTAGGGTTCAATGAGCAGTTCTTC
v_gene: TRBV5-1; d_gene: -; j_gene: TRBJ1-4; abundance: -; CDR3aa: CASSSAGGGYEKLFF; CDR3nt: TGCGCCAGCAGCTCCGCGGGGGGAGGGTATGAAAAACTGTTTTTT
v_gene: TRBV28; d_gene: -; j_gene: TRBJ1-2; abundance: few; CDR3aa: CASSVNYGYTF; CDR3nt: TGTGCCAGCAGCGTAAACTATGGCTACACCTTC
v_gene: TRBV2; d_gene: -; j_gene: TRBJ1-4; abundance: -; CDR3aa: CASSELLGSPVKLFF; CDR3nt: TGTGCCAGCAGTGAACTGCTGGGGTCGCCAGTAAAACTGTTTTTT
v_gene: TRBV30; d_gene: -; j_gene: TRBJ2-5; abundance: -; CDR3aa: CAWSVVRAETQYF; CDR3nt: TGTGCCTGGAGTGTGGTCAGGGCAGAGACCCAGTACTTC
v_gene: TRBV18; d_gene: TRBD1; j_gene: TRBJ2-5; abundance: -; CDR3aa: CASSPGTGVQETQYF; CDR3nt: TGTGCCAGCTCACCCGGGACAGGGGTCCAAGAGACCCAGTACTTC
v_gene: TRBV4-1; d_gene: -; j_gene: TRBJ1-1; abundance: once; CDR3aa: CASSQVGGGVAFF; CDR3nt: TGCGCCAGCAGCCAAGTGGGGGGCGGCGTAGCTTTCTTT
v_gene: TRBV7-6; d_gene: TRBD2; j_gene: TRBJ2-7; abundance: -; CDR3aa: CASSFRSGGEQYF; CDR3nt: TGTGCCAGCAGCTTTAGGTCGGGGGGCGAGCAGTACTTC
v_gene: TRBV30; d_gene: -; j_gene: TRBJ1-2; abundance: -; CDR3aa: CAWAVPGRLNYGYTF; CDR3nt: TGTGCCTGGGCAGTCCCGGGACGCCTTAACTATGGCTACACCTTC
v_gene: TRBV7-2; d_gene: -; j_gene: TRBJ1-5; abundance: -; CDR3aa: CASSLAPGSNQPQHF; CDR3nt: TGTGCCAGCAGCTTAGCACCAGGGAGCAATCAGCCCCAGCATTTT
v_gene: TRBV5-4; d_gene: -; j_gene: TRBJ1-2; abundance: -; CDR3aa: CASSSQDAWRGYTF; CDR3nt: TGTGCCAGCAGCTCACAGGACGCCTGGAGGGGCTACACCTTC
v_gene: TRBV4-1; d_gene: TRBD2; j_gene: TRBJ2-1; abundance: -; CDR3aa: CASSHTSGYLIEQFF; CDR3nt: TGCGCCAGCAGCCACACTAGCGGGTACCTCATTGAGCAGTTCTTC
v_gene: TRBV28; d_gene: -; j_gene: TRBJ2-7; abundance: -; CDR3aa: CASSLPPHREISYEQYF; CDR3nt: TGTGCCAGCAGTTTGCCACCTCACCGGGAAATCTCCTACGAGCAGTACTTC
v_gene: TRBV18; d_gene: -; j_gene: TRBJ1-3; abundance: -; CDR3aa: CASSPGWDSGNTIYF; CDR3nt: TGTGCCAGCTCACCAGGGTGGGACTCTGGAAACACCATATATTTT
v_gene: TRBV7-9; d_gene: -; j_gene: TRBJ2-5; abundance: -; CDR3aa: CASSLMEPGTSPGTQYF; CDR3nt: TGTGCCAGCAGCTTAATGGAGCCGGGGACTTCTCCAGGGACCCAGTACTTC
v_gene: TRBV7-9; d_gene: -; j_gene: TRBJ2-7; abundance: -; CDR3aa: CASRFDTGASYEQYF; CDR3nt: TGTGCCAGCCGCTTCGACACGGGAGCATCCTACGAGCAGTACTTC
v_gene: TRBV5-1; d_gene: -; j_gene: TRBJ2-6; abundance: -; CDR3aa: CASSFKGPGANVLTF; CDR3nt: TGCGCCAGCAGCTTTAAGGGGCCTGGGGCCAACGTCCTGACTTTC
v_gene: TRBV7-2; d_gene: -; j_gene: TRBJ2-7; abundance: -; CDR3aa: CASSLNPRVYEQYF; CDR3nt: TGTGCCAGCAGCTTAAACCCTAGGGTCTACGAGCAGTACTTC
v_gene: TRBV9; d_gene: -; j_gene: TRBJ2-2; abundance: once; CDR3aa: CASSAGVGLKHTGELFF; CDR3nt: TGTGCCAGCAGCGCGGGGGTCGGACTTAAGCACACCGGGGAGCTGTTTTTT
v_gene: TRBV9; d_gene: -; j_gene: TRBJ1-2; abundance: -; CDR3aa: CATSGAGRGYTF; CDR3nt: TGTGCCACCTCCGGGGCCGGGAGAGGCTACACCTTC
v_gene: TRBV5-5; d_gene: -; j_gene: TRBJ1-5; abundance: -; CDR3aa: CASSRTEPDQPQHF; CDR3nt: TGTGCCAGCAGTCGGACAGAGCCCGACCAGCCCCAGCATTTT
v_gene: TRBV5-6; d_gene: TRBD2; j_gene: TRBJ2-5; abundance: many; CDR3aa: CASSHRGGGVVETQYF; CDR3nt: TGTGCCAGCAGCCACCGCGGCGGGGGGGTTGTAGAGACCCAGTACTTC
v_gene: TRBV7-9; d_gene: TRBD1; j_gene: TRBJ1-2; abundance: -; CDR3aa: CASSVGQGDGYTF; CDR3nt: TGTGCCAGCAGCGTCGGACAGGGGGATGGCTACACCTTC
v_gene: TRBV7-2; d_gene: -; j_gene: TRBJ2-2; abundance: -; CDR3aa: CASSSDSNTGELFF; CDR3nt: TGTGCCAGCAGCTCGGACTCTAACACCGGGGAGCTGTTTTTT
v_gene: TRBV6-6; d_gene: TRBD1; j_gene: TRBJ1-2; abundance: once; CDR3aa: CASSYPTGGDGYTF; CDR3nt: TGTGCCAGCAGTTACCCCACAGGGGGCGATGGCTACACCTTC
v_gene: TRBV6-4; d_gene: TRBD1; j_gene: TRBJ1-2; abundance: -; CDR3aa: CASSADRDYGYTF; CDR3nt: TGTGCCAGCAGTGCGGACAGGGACTATGGCTACACCTTC
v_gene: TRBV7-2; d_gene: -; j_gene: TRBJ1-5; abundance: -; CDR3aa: CASSSPPLSNQPQHF; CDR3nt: TGTGCCAGCAGCTCCCCTCCATTAAGCAATCAGCCCCAGCATTTT
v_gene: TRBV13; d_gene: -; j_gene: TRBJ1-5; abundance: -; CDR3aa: CASSSGGLGPSNQPQHF; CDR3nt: TGTGCCAGCAGCTCGGGTGGCCTTGGGCCCAGCAATCAGCCCCAGCATTTT
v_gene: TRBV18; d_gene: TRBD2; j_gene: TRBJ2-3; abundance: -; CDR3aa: CASSQRREEGDTQYF; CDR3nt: TGTGCCAGCTCCCAGAGGCGGGAGGAGGGAGATACGCAGTATTTT
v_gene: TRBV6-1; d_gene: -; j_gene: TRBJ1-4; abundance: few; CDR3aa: CASSGGLDEKLFF; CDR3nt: TGTGCCAGCAGTGGAGGTTTGGATGAAAAACTGTTTTTT
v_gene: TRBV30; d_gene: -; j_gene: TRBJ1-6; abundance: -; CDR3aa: CAWSVEGRNSPLHF; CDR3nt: TGTGCCTGGAGTGTTGAGGGACGTAATTCACCCCTCCACTTT
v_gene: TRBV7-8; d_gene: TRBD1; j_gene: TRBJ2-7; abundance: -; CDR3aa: CASSFPIADRNSYEQYF; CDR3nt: TGTGCCAGCAGCTTCCCGATTGCGGACAGGAACTCCTACGAGCAGTACTTC
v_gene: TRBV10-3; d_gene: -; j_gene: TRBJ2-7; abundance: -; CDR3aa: CAISVPASYEQYF; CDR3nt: TGTGCCATCAGTGTACCAGCTAGCTACGAGCAGTACTTC
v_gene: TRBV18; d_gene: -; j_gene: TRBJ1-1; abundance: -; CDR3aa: CASSPPAGLNTEAFF; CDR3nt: TGTGCCAGCTCACCACCTGCAGGGCTGAACACTGAAGCTTTCTTT
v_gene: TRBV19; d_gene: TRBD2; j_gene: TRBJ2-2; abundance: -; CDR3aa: CASSIGLAGRKGELFF; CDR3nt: TGTGCCAGTAGTATCGGACTAGCGGGGAGAAAGGGGGAGCTGTTTTTT
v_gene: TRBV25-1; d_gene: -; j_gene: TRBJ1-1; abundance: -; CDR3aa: CASSPDGGRVGTEAFF; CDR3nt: TGTGCCAGCAGTCCTGACGGGGGGCGGGTTGGCACTGAAGCTTTCTTT
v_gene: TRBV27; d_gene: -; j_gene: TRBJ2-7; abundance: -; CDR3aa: CASSLSGPFGYEQYF; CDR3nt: TGTGCCAGCAGTCTATCGGGACCTTTCGGTTACGAGCAGTACTTC
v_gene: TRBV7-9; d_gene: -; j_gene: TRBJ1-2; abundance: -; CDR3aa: CASSLTPVYTF; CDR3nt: TGTGCCAGCAGCTTAACCCCTGTCTACACCTTC
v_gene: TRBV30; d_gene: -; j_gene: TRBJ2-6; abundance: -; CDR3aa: CAWTIWGDSGANVLTF; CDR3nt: TGTGCCTGGACCATTTGGGGGGACTCTGGGGCCAACGTCCTGACTTTC
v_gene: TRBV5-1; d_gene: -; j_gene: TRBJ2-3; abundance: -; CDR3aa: CASTRPGTDTQYF; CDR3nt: TGCGCCAGCACCCGACCGGGCACAGATACGCAGTATTTT
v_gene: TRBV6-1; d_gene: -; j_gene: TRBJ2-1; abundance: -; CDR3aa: CASSADGAFNEQFF; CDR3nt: TGTGCCAGCAGTGCCGATGGGGCTTTCAATGAGCAGTTCTTC
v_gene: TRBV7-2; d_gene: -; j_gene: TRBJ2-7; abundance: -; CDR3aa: CASSLGGGLVQYF; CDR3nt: TGTGCCAGCAGCTTAGGGGGCGGCCTCGTTCAGTACTTC
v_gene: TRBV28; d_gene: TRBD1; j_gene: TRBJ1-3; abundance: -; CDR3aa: CASSGRQGSGNTIYF; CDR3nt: TGTGCCAGCAGTGGTAGACAGGGGTCTGGAAACACCATATATTTT
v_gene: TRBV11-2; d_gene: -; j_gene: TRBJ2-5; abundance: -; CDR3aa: CASSPKETQYF; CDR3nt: TGTGCCAGCAGCCCGAAAGAGACCCAGTACTTC